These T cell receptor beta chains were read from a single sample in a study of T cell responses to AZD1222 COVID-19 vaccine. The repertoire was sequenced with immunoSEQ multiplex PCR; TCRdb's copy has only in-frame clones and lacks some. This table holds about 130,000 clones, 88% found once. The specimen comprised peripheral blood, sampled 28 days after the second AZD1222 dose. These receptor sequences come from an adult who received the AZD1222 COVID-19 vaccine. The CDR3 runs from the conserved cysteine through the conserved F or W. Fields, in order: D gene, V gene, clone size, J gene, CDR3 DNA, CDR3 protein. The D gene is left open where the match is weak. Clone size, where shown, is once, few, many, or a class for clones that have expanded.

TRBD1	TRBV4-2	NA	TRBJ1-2	TGTGCCAGCAGCCATGAATTGAATTCGGACAGGGGGAGAGATGGCTACACCTTC	CASSHELNSDRGRDGYTF
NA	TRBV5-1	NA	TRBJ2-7	TGCGCCAGCAGCTTGGGGTTTGTGGGAGGCCCCAGTATAGAGGAGCAGTACTTC	CASSLGFVGGPSIEEQYF
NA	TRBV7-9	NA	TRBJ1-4	TGTGCCAGCAGCTTAGGGACCGGGGGTGAAAAACTGTTTTTT	CASSLGTGGEKLFF
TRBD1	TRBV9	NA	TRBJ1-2	TGTGCCAGCAGCCCTAGGACAGGAGCTAACTATGGCTACACCTTC	CASSPRTGANYGYTF
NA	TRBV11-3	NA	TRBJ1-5	TGTGCCAGCAGCTTGGATGGTGCGCAGCCCCAGCATTTT	CASSLDGAQPQHF
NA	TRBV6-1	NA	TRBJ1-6	TGTGCCAGCAGTGAGGGGGGCCCCCTCCACTTT	CASSEGGPLHF
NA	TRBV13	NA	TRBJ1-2	TGTGCCAGCAGCTTAGGGGGTGCCCAAACGACATATTATGGCTACACCTTC	CASSLGGAQTTYYGYTF
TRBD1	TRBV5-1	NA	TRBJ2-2	TGCGCCAGCAGCTGGGGACAGGGCAACACCGGGGAGCTGTTTTTT	CASSWGQGNTGELFF
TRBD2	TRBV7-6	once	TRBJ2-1	TGTGCCAGCAGCTTACTCGCGGGAGGCCCCCTTTCGCGTTCGCAGTTCTTC	CASSLLAGGPLSRSQFF
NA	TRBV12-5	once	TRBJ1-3	TGTGCTAGCGGGGGGTCTGGAAACACCATATATTTT	CASGGSGNTIYF
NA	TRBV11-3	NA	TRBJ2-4	TGTGCCAGCAGCTTAGGTGGCGGAAACATTCAGTACTTC	CASSLGGGNIQYF
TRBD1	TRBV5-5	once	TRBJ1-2	TGTGCCAGCAGAAATTCCGGGACAGGGAACTATGGCTACACCTTC	CASRNSGTGNYGYTF
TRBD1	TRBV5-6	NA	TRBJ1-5	TGTGCCAGCAGCTTCACCGGGACAGGGGGAGTATATGGCAATCAGCCCCAGCATTTT	CASSFTGTGGVYGNQPQHF
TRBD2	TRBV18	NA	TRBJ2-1	TGTGCCAGCTCACCGGGACTAGGTTATGGGTCCTACAATGAGCAGTTCTTC	CASSPGLGYGSYNEQFF
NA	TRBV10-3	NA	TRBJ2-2	TGTGCCATCACCGGACCCGACACCGGGGAGCTGTTTTTT	CAITGPDTGELFF
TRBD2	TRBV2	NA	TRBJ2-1	TGTGCCAGCAGTCCCCGGGGACTAGCCGTGAGGGAGCAGTTCTTC	CASSPRGLAVREQFF
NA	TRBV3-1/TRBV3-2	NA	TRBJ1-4	TGTGCCAGCAGCCAAGGGGTCGGCTGGGCAACTAATGAAAAACTGTTTTTT	CASSQGVGWATNEKLFF
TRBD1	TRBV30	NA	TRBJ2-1	TGTGCCTGGACCTCAGGACAGGGCGTGAATGAGCAGTTCTTC	CAWTSGQGVNEQFF
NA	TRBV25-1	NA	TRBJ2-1	TGTGCCAGCAGTGAATCGAGCGGCCTGGGGTTCTTC	CASSESSGLGFF
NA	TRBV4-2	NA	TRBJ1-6	TGTGCCAGCAGCAAGGACGTGTTGAATTCACCCCTCCACTTT	CASSKDVLNSPLHF
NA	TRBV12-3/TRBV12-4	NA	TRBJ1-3	TGTGCCAGCAGCCTTGCCAGAAACACCATATATTTT	CASSLARNTIYF
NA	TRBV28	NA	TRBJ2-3	TGTGCCAGCAGCCCCGGGACAGATACGCAGTATTTT	CASSPGTDTQYF
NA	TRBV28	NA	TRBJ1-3	TGTGCCAGCCGAACCCACAACTCTGGAAACACCATATATTTT	CASRTHNSGNTIYF
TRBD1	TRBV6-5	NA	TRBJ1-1	TGTGCCAGCAGGAGGGGGCCCGATGAAGAAGCTTTCTTT	CASRRGPDEEAFF
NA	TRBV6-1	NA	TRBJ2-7	TGTGCCAGCAGTGAAGGGCGCGCGTACGAGCAGTACTTC	CASSEGRAYEQYF
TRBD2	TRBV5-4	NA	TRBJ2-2	TGTGCCAGCAGCTTGGATTTAGGCGGGAGGGTTACCGGGGAGCTGTTTTTT	CASSLDLGGRVTGELFF
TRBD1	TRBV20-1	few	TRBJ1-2	TGCAGTGCTAGTCGGACAGGAGCCTCTGGCTACACCTTC	CSASRTGASGYTF
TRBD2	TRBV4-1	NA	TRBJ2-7	TGCGCCAGCAGCCACGGGGCGGGGGGGCCTTTCGAGCAGTACTTC	CASSHGAGGPFEQYF
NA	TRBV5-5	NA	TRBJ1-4	TGTGCCAGCAGCCTGACAGGATTTAATGAAAAACTGTTTTTT	CASSLTGFNEKLFF
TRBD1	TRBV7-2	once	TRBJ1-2	TGTGCCAGCAGCTCACCGGGACAGGGAAAAATAGGGTATGGCTACACCTTC	CASSSPGQGKIGYGYTF
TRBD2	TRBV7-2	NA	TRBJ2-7	TGTGCCAGCAGTGCTAGCGGGAGAAGGTACGAGCAGTACTTC	CASSASGRRYEQYF
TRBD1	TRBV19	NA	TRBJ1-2	TGTGCCAGTAGTATTTTACAGGGGGACTATGGCTACACCTTC	CASSILQGDYGYTF
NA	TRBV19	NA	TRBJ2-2	TGTGCCAGTAGCCTAGCTCGCGGGGAGCTGTTTTTT	CASSLARGELFF
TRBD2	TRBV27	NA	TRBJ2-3	TGTGCCTGCAGGGGGTGGGGACTAGCGGGAGGGCCAGATACGCAGTATTTT	CACRGWGLAGGPDTQYF
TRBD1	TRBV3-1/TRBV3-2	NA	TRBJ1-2	TGTGCCAGCAGCCAGGGAGGGGGCACGGGTGGCTACACCTTC	CASSQGGGTGGYTF
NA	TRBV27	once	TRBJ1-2	TGTGCCAGCAGTCCCCCCGGGGCCCCGGTCACCTTC	CASSPPGAPVTF
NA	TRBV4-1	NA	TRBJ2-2	TGCGCCAGCAGCCGTTCAGGGGCCGGGGAGCTGTTTTTT	CASSRSGAGELFF
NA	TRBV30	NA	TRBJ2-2	TGTGCCTGGAACAGAAACACCGGGGAGCTGTTTTTT	CAWNRNTGELFF
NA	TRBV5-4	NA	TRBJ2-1	TGTGCCAGCAGCGTGGGGTTAGCGGCGGGGACCTACAATGAGCAGTTCTTC	CASSVGLAAGTYNEQFF
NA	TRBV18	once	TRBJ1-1	TGTGCCAGCTCACCGGTACAGAACACTGAAGCTTTCTTT	CASSPVQNTEAFF
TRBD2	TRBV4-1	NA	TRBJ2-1	TGCGCCAGCAGCCAAGAACCTAGCGGGAGTGGCGAGCAGTTCTTC	CASSQEPSGSGEQFF
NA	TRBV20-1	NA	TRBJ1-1	TGCAGTGCTAGTAGGAACACTGAAGCTTTCTTT	CSASRNTEAFF
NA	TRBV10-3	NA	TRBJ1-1	TGTGCCACGCGATGGGCGGAGAACACTGAAGCTTTCTTT	CATRWAENTEAFF
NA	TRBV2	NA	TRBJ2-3	TGTGCCACCGCAGATCGGGGAGATACGCAGTATTTT	CATADRGDTQYF
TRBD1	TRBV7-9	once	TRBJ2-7	TGTGCCAGCAGCTTATTTGTAACAGGGGACTACGAGCAGTACTTC	CASSLFVTGDYEQYF
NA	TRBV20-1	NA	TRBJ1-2	TGCAGTGCTGGAAACAAAAAGGGCTACACCTTC	CSAGNKKGYTF
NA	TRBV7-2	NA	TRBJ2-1	TGTGCCAGCAGCCTTTTGGCAGTCAGCTCCTACAATGAGCAGTTCTTC	CASSLLAVSSYNEQFF
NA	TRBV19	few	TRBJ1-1	TGTGCCAGTAGTATGATTGAGGGACTGAACACTGAAGCTTTCTTT	CASSMIEGLNTEAFF
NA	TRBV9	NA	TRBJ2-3	TGTGCCAGCAGCGCCCCCGGGGGCGACCGCACAGATACGCAGTATTTT	CASSAPGGDRTDTQYF
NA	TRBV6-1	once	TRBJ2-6	TGTGCCAGCAGTGAAAACGGCTGGGGGATTCGGTCTGGGGCCAACGTCCTGACTTTC	CASSENGWGIRSGANVLTF
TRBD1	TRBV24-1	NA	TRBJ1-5	TGTGCCACCAGTCGACAGGGGATTCAGCCCCAGCATTTT	CATSRQGIQPQHF
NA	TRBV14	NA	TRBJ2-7	TGTGCCAGCAGCCAAGTCCCGGGGGACGAGCAGTACTTC	CASSQVPGDEQYF
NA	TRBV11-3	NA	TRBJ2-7	TGTGCCAGCAGCTTAGATAGGGGCTCGGACGAGCAGTACTTC	CASSLDRGSDEQYF
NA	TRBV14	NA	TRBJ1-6	TGTGCCAGCAGCTCCTATAATTCACCCCTCCACTTT	CASSSYNSPLHF
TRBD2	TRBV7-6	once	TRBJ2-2	TGTGCCAGCAGACAGGGACTAGCTTTAACCGGGGAGCTGTTTTTT	CASRQGLALTGELFF
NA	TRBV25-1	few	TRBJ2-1	TGTGCCAGTTCCCAGGGACTCTTCAATGAGCAGTTCTTC	CASSQGLFNEQFF
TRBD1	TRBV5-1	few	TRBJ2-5	TGCGCCAGCAGCTTGACAGGGGGCAAGGGGGAGACCCAGTACTTC	CASSLTGGKGETQYF
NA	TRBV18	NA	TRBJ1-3	TGTGCCAGCTCTCTGTCAAGGGGAAGCTCTGGAAACACCATATATTTT	CASSLSRGSSGNTIYF
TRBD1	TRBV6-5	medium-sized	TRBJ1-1	TGTGCCAGCAGAAAACAGGGGATGAACACTGAAGCTTTCTTT	CASRKQGMNTEAFF